This TCR beta chain comes out of a study of T cell responses to AZD1222 COVID-19 vaccine. Whole-study results and caveats: There were mostly white British donors and more females than males, and clonal diversity was possibly underestimated. Regions 160-218 and 743-854 dominated among vaccine-associated CD4 TCRs spanning spike. Repertoires were obtained only post-peak T cell response.

Turning to this clone: No antigen is known for it.

The table came from immunoSEQ multiplex PCR; TCRdb's copy has only in-frame clones and leaves some out. The sample lists roughly 96,000 clones; roughly 90% were seen once. Trimming removed 5 bases at V and 5 bases at J, with 12 bases between. The CDR3 sequence is 13 residues long. Germline CDR1 is SGHTA and CDR2 is FQGNSA. The chain has TRBV7-2 and TRBJ2-5, with unresolved D. This TCR was sampled from an adult in good health. The sample here was peripheral blood, taken on day 0 of AZD1222 vaccination. CDR3 sequence reads: CASSLQNVETQYF. The CDR3 DNA follows: TGTGCCAGCAGCCTCCAGAATGTGGAGACCCAGTACTTC. Filled out from reference TRBV7-2 and TRBJ2-5, the complete variable domain reads GAGVSQSPSNKVTEKGKDVELRCDPISGHTALYWYRQSLGQGLEFLIYFQGNSAPDKSGLPSDRFSAERTGGSVSTLTIQRTQQEDSAVYLCASSLQNVETQYFGPGTRLLVL.